The T cell receptor beta chain described here comes from a study of beta chain features in type 1 diabetes. Study context: Over all samples combined, some 99,000,000 sorted cells were examined. The study, taken as a whole, reports: Equally in patients and controls, PCR might preferentially amplify shorter templates.

This clone was detected a few times. Its antigen is not identified. Of the isolated RNA, all was reverse transcribed, and so the sequenced material was expressed TCRB transcripts. The data were produced by immunoSEQ multiplex PCR, yet TCRdb's version contains in-frame clones alone and is incomplete. The sample yields around 350,000 clones, roughly 12% seen once. The CDR3 runs to 19 residues. Germline CDR1 and CDR2: GTSNPN and SVGIG (reference sequence). Losses at the gene ends were 0 bases for V and 2 bases for J; bases not matched to a gene: 11. The chain joins TRBV30 to TRBJ2-6; TRBD1 matches at 9 bases. The specimen sequenced was naive CD4+ T cells from blood. The receptor was derived from a man aged 18 to 30 in good health. The DNA for the CDR3 is TGTGCCTGGAGTGTACTTAGGGACAGGGTGTTAACTGGGGCCAACGTCCTGACTTTC. Amino acids: CAWSVLRDRVLTGANVLTF.